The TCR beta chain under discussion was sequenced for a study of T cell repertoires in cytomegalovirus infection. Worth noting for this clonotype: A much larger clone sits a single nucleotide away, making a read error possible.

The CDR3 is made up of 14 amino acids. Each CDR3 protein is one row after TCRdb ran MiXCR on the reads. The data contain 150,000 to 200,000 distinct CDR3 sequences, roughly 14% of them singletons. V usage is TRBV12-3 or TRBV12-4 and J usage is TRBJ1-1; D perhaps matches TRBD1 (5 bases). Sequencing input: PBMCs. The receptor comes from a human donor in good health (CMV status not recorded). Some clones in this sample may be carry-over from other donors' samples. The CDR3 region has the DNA TGTGCCAGCACTAAAAGGGCCACCGGGACTGTAGCTTTCTTT. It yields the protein CASTKRATGTVAFF.